These 21 T cell receptor beta chains were all obtained from the same sample, sequenced in a study of shared clonotypes between healthy human individuals. Sequencing used immunoSEQ multiplex PCR; TCRdb keeps in-frame clones, though not all of them. Among some 2,000,000 clones listed, 95% were seen once. The source material was naive CD4+ T cells sorted from blood. This sample's subset: CD45RA+ positively selected. The receptor set was obtained from a young man in good health.

V gene TRBV11-2 combines with J gene TRBJ2-7; weak D call: TRBD1 (5 bases). V was pared by 1 base and J by 1 base, with 11 bases between. The CDR3 is made up of 15 amino acids. Germline CDR1 reads SGHAT; CDR2 reads FQNNGV. The CDR3 reads CASSLARQPSYEQYF. The CDR3 coding sequence is TGTGCCAGCAGCTTAGCACGACAGCCTTCCTACGAGCAGTACTTC.

The chain links TRBV7-9 to TRBJ1-1; TRBD1 is a possible D gene (6 bases). Germline CDR1 and CDR2: SEHNR and FQNEAQ (reference sequence). The V end was cut by 4 bases, the J end by 0 bases, with 12 bases between. The CDR3 totals 15 residues. Here the CDR3 reads CASSSSDSMNTEAFF. The DNA for the CDR3 is TGTGCCAGCAGCTCTTCGGACAGTATGAACACTGAAGCTTTCTTT.

The chain carries TRBV7-2 and TRBJ1-6; D unresolved. The CDR3 has 12 residues. The germline CDR1 and CDR2 sequences are SGHTA and FQGNSA. Trimming removed 2 bases at V and 9 bases at J, with 5 bases between. The CDR3 here is CASSLFASPLHF. The CDR3 DNA is TGTGCCAGCAGCTTATTCGCTTCACCCCTCCACTTT.

J is TRBJ1-1 and V is TRBV4-2; D is possibly TRBD1 (5 bases). In germline, CDR1 is LGHNA, CDR2 YNFKEQ. V lost 0 bases, J lost 5 bases, and 13 bases lay in between. This CDR3 contains 15 residues. DNA of the CDR3: TGTGCCAGCAGCCAAGATGGGACCTGGGGGACTGAAGCTTTCTTT. The encoded protein is CASSQDGTWGTEAFF.

With regard to this clone: Other DNA sequences from this sample encode an identical CDR3 as well. The V gene is TRBV7-2, the J gene TRBJ2-7; D ambiguous. V lost 1 base and J 3 bases, leaving 1 base between the germline ends. The CDR3 loop spans 11 amino acids. Germline CDR1 SGHTA, CDR2 FQGNSA. The CDR3 nucleotides are TGTGCCAGCAGCTTAGACTACGAGCAGTACTTC. Translation: CASSLDYEQYF.

The chain employs TRBV6-5 and TRBJ2-7; 8 bases map to TRBD1. J lost 1 base, V lost 6 bases, and 8 bases had no gene match. Looked up from germline, CDR1 is MNHEY and CDR2 is SVGAGI. The CDR3 is 15 residues long. The CDR3 spells CASRNDRGSSYEQYF. As DNA, the CDR3 is TGTGCCAGCAGGAACGACAGGGGTTCTTCCTACGAGCAGTACTTC.

The V and J genes are TRBV5-6 and TRBJ1-1, with 9 bases matching TRBD1. With 5 bases clipped from V and 3 bases from J, the junction kept 11 bases outside the gene matches. The CDR3 consists of 16 residues. The germline gives CDR1 SGHDT, CDR2 YYEEEE. The CDR3 nucleotides read TGTGCCAGCAGAGGTATCCGGGACAGGGAGTACACTGAAGCTTTCTTT. This sequence encodes CASRGIRDREYTEAFF. Combining the CDR3 with reference TRBV5-6 and TRBJ1-1 gives the whole variable domain DAGVTQSPTHLIKTRGQQVTLRCSPKSGHDTVSWYQQALGQGPQFIFQYYEEEERQRGNFPDRFSGHQFPNYSSELNVNALLLGDSALYLCASRGIRDREYTEAFFGQGTRLTVV.

The genes are TRBV5-6 and TRBJ1-2; D is unclear. Germline CDR1 reads SGHDT; CDR2 reads YYEEEE. Trimming stripped 4 bases from V and 5 bases from J, with 9 bases between. The CDR3 covers 12 residues. The CDR3 reads CASSQDWYGYTF. The CDR3 bases are TGTGCCAGCAGCCAGGATTGGTATGGCTACACCTTC.

This sequence joins TRBV5-1 and TRBJ2-7; 9 bases align to TRBD1. CDR1 SGHRS and CDR2 YFSETQ come from the germline V gene. CDR3 length equals 15 residues. V was clipped by 4 bases and J by 1 base; unmatched bases: 6. CDR3 in amino acids: CASSAEGQGSYEQYF. As DNA, the CDR3 is TGCGCCAGCAGCGCGGAGGGACAGGGTTCCTACGAGCAGTACTTC.

The V call is TRBV6-6, the J call TRBJ2-7, with 10 bases fitting TRBD1. The CDR3 loop spans 13 amino acids. Germline lookup yields CDR1 MNHNY and CDR2 SVGAGI (reference sequence). Losses at the gene ends were 8 bases for V and 4 bases for J; bases not matched to a gene: 5. Here the CDR3 reads CASRDRGMYEQYF. Written as DNA, the CDR3 is TGTGCCAGCCGGGACAGGGGTATGTACGAGCAGTACTTC.

The chain combines TRBV11-3 with TRBJ1-1; no reliable D call. CDR1 is SGHNT and CDR2 is YENEEA in the germline V gene. The CDR3 totals 13 residues. V was pared by 4 bases and J by 2 bases, with 8 bases between. The CDR3 DNA reads TGTGCCAGCAGCTCAGGCAGTAACACTGAAGCTTTCTTT. Its protein is CASSSGSNTEAFF.

This clone showed up many times. Other DNA variants within this sample encode the same CDR3. The rearrangement joins TRBV18 to TRBJ2-7, with TRBD2 as a possible D gene (6 bases). The V gene lost 0 bases and the J gene lost 1 base, with 7 bases spanning the gap. Per the germline V gene, CDR1 is KGHSH and CDR2 is LQKENI. This CDR3 region has 14 residues. The DNA of the CDR3 is TGTGCCAGCTCACCACCGGAGGGGTCCTACGAGCAGTACTTC. This codes for CASSPPEGSYEQYF.

The J gene is TRBJ2-7, the V gene TRBV20-1; D might be TRBD2 (5 bases). The CDR3 consists of 11 residues. Germline CDR1 DFQATT, CDR2 SNEGSKA (reference sequence). The ends were cut back, 6 bases at V and 6 bases at J, with 12 bases in the middle. CDR3 residues: CSAESGGEQYF. CDR3 DNA: TGCAGTGCGGAAAGCGGAGGCGAGCAGTACTTC.

The chain recombines TRBV6-5 with TRBJ1-2, with TRBD1 matching over 10 bases. In germline, CDR1 is MNHEY, CDR2 SVGAGI. V trimming: 4 bases; J trimming: 5 bases; junction bases outside the gene matches: 1. This CDR3 has 13 residues. The CDR3 here is CASSWDRGYGYTF. Written as DNA, the CDR3 is TGTGCCAGCAGTTGGGACAGGGGTTATGGCTACACCTTC.

CDR3 bases: TGTGCCAGCAGCTCGCGGGACTCCCCTATTGAGCAGTACTTC. This gives the protein CASSSRDSPIEQYF. This chain links TRBV5-8 with TRBJ2-7, with D possibly matching TRBD2 (6 bases). Germline CDR1 is SGHTS and CDR2 is YDEGEE. Trimming removed 3 bases at V and 7 bases at J, with 17 bases between. The CDR3 length is 14 residues.

The rearrangement uses TRBV20-1 and TRBJ2-5; a weak D match, TRBD2 (6 bases). Germline V lookup: CDR1 DFQATT, CDR2 SNEGSKA (reference sequence). This CDR3 is 11 amino acids long. In DNA form, the CDR3 reads TGCAGCGGGACTTTCCAAGAGACCCAGTACTTC. Its translation: CSGTFQETQYF.

The CDR3 spells CASRPGTRADTQYF. The CDR3 DNA is TGTGCCAGCCGACCGGGGACGAGGGCAGATACGCAGTATTTT. The chain carries TRBV19 and TRBJ2-3; D may be TRBD1 or TRBD2 (5 bases each). Trimming removed 9 bases from V and 4 bases from J, with 17 bases in between. Germline CDR1 and CDR2: LNHDA and SQIVND (reference sequence). The CDR3 is 14 amino acids.

The rearrangement joins TRBV11-3 to TRBJ1-6; D is ambiguous. Per the germline V gene, CDR1 is SGHNT and CDR2 is YENEEA. The CDR3 covers 13 residues. Trimming cost V 0 bases and J 7 bases, with 4 bases left between them. The CDR3 coding sequence is TGTGCCAGCAGCTTAGAATCCAATTCACCCCTCCACTTT. This sequence encodes CASSLESNSPLHF. Full variable domain (missing parts from reference TRBV11-3 and TRBJ1-6): EAGVVQSPRYKIIEKKQPVAFWCNPISGHNTLYWYLQNLGQGPELLIRYENEEAVDDSQLPKDRFSAERLKGVDSTLKIQPAELGDSAVYLCASSLESNSPLHFGNGTRLTVT.

The count of this clone is one. The chain joins TRBV11-2 to TRBJ1-4; D is perhaps TRBD1 (6 bases). V lost 4 bases, J lost 1 base, and 22 bases lay in between. CDR3 length: 19 amino acids. Germline lookup yields CDR1 SGHAT and CDR2 FQNNGV. This CDR3 reads CASSSEVGTTLGTNEKLFF. The CDR3 DNA is TGTGCCAGCAGCTCCGAGGTTGGGACAACCCTCGGAACTAATGAAAAACTGTTTTTT.

V is TRBV11-3 and J is TRBJ2-7, with 8 bases aligning to TRBD2. The germline gives CDR1 SGHNT, CDR2 YENEEA. The J segment lost 2 bases and the V segment lost 2 bases, leaving 5 bases of the junction unmatched. This CDR3 is 15 amino acids long. The CDR3 spells CASSLRSGSTYEQYF. CDR3 DNA sequence: TGTGCCAGCAGCTTAAGAAGCGGGAGCACCTACGAGCAGTACTTC.

CDR3 sequence: CASSLRQGVNGYTF. In nucleotides, the CDR3 is TGTGCCAGCAGTTTAAGGCAGGGAGTCAATGGCTACACCTTC. V and J are TRBV27 and TRBJ1-2; tentative D call: TRBD1 (5 bases). This CDR3 is 14 amino acids long. From germline, CDR1 is MNHEY and CDR2 SMNVEV (reference sequence). Trimming cost V 2 bases and J 6 bases, with 13 bases left between them.